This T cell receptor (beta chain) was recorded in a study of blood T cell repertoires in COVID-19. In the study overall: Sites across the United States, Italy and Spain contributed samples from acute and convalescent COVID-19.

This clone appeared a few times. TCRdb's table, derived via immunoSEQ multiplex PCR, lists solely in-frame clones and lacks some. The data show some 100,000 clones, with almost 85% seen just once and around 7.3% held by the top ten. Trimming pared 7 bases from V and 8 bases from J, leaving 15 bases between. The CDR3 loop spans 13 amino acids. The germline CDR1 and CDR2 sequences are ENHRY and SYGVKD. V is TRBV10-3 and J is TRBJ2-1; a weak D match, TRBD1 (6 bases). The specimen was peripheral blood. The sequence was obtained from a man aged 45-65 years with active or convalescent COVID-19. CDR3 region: CAIKRQGSHEQFF. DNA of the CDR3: TGTGCCATCAAAAGGCAGGGGAGCCATGAGCAGTTCTTC.